This T cell receptor beta chain came from a study of regulatory T cells in long-lasting Graves disease. This clonotype came up a few times. Time point defined: newly diagnosed GD, antithyroid drugs for less than 3 months. PBMC-derived RNA was used for the TCR library. The TCR beta library used iRepertoire HTBI primers with Arm-PCR amplification of CDR3. TCRdb itself ran the multiplex PCR reads through MiXCR, one entry per CDR3 protein. In the table there are 300,000 to 400,000 distinct CDR3 sequences, less than 20% of which are singletons. Material: peripheral blood mononuclear cells (PBMCs), obtained at new diagnosis, from a patient treated with antithyroid drugs. This clonotype originated in a female donor with Graves disease.

The CDR3 sequence: CASSPEGGGKDGYTF. In nucleotides, the CDR3 is TGTGCCAGCAGCCCGGAGGGAGGGGGCAAGGATGGCTACACCTTC. V and J are TRBV4-2 and TRBJ1-2; 7 bases fit TRBD1. The CDR3 length is 15 residues. V lost 4 bases and J lost 6; bases outside the gene matches: 11. The germline CDR1 and CDR2 sequences are LGHNA and YNFKEQ.